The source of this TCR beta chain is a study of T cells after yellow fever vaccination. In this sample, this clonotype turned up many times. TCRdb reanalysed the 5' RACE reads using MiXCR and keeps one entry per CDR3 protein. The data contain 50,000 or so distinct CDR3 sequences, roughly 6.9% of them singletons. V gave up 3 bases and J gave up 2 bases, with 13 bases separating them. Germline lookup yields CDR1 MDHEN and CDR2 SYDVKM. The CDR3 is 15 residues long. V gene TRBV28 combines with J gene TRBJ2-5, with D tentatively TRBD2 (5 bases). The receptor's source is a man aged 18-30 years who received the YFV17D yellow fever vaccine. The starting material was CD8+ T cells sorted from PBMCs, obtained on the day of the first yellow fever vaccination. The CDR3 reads CASSFLARLQETQYF. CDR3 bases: TGTGCCAGCAGTTTTCTAGCCAGGTTACAAGAGACCCAGTACTTC.